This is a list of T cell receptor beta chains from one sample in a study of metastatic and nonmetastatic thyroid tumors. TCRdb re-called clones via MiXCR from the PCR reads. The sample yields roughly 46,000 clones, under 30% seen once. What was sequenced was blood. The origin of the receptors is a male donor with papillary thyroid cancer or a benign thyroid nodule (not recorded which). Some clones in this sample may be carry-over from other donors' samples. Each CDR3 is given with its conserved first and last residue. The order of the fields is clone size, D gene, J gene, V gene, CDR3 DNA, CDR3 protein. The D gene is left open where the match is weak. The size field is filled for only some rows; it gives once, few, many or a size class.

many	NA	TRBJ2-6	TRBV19	TGTGCCAGTAGTATTATGCGCTCTGGGGCCAACGTCCTGACTTTC	CASSIMRSGANVLTF
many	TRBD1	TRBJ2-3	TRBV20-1	TGCAGTGCGAGCAACCGGGACAGGGTCACAGATACGCAGTATTTT	CSASNRDRVTDTQYF
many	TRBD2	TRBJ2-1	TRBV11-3	TGTGCCAGCAGCCCCTTGAGCGGGATCGATGAGCAGTTCTTC	CASSPLSGIDEQFF
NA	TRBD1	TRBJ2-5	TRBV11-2	TGTGCCAGCAGCCTAGGGGGCGGGCGGAGTAAGACCCAGTACTTC	CASSLGGGRSKTQYF
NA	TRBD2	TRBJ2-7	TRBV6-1	TGTGCCAGCAGTGAGTTCGGGGGGACCTACGAGCAGTACTTC	CASSEFGGTYEQYF
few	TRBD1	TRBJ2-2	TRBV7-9	TGTGCCAGCAGCTCGCCACAGGGGGTCACCGGGGAGCTGTTTTTT	CASSSPQGVTGELFF
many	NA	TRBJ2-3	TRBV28	TGTGCCAGCAGTTTATTGTCCGGGACAGATACGCAGTATTTT	CASSLLSGTDTQYF
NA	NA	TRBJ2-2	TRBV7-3	TGTGCCAGCAGCTTAAGACAGGCGGGAAACACCGGGGAGCTGTTTTTT	CASSLRQAGNTGELFF
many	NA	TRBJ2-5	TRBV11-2	TGTGCCAGCAGCAGTCTGTGGGAGACCCAGTACTTC	CASSSLWETQYF
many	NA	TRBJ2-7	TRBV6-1	TGTGCCAGCAGACCACCGGGATTACCCTCCTACGAGCAGTACTTC	CASRPPGLPSYEQYF
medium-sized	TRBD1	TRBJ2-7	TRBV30	TGTGCCTGGAGAGTTCCGGGACAGGGGAGATTTGGGCAGTACTTC	CAWRVPGQGRFGQYF
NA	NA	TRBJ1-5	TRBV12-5	TGTGCTAGTGGTTTGGGGGGGTGGCTCCGGGGCCAGTGGGATCAGCCCCAGCATTTT	CASGLGGWLRGQWDQPQHF
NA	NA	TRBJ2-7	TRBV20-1	TGCAGTGCTTGGAAACAGGAAGGCGAGCAGTACTTC	CSAWKQEGEQYF
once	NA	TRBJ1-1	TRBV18	TGTGCCAGCTCACCAGGGGGACTTCAGAGGACTGAAGCTTTCTTT	CASSPGGLQRTEAFF
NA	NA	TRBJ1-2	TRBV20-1	TGCAGTGCTAGAAAGGGGCGGAACTATGGCTACACCTTC	CSARKGRNYGYTF
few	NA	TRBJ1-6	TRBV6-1	TGTGCCAGCAGTTTGGAGGTGGGGAATTCACCCCTCCACTTT	CASSLEVGNSPLHF
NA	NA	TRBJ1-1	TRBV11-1	TGTGCCAGCAGCTCGGAGGAGGCAGGTTCGTGGGCTGAAGCTTTCTTT	CASSSEEAGSWAEAFF
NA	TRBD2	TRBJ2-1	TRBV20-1	TGCAGTGCTAGTCTAGAGCGGGGTACCTACAATGAGCAGTTCTTC	CSASLERGTYNEQFF
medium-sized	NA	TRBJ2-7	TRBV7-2	TGTGCCAGCAGCTTGCCCACCTACGAGCAGTACTTC	CASSLPTYEQYF
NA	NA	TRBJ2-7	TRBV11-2	TGTGCCAGCAGCTTAGACCCGGGCAGTTCCTACGAGCAGTACTTC	CASSLDPGSSYEQYF
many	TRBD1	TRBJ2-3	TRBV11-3	TGTGCCAGCAGCTCGGGACAGACAGGGGCTACGCAGTATTTT	CASSSGQTGATQYF
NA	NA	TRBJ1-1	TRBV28	TGTGCCAGCAGTTTTGGGGTCCTTGGTAGCACTGAAGCTTTCTTT	CASSFGVLGSTEAFF
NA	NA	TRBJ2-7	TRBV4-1	TGCGCCGGCAGCCAAGAGGAATTGAGGCAGGGGCCCTACGAGCAGTACTTC	CAGSQEELRQGPYEQYF
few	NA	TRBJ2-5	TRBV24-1	TGTGCCACCAGTGATTTGCGGGGTGGGATGGAGACCCAGTACTTC	CATSDLRGGMETQYF
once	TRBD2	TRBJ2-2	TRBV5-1	TGCGCCAGCAGCTTGGAGGGACTAGCAGCCGGGGAGCTGTTTTTT	CASSLEGLAAGELFF
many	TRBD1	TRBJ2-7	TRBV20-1	TGCAGTGGCCTTGCACAGGGGGCGGGAGAGCAGTACTTC	CSGLAQGAGEQYF
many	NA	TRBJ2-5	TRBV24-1	TGTGCCACCAGTGGGCAGGACCTATCAGAGACCCAGTACTTC	CATSGQDLSETQYF
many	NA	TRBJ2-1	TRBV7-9	TGTGCCAGCAGCTTCTCTGGGAATGAGCAGTTCTTC	CASSFSGNEQFF
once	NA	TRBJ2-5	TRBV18	TGTGCCAGCTCACCCCCATGGGTCACCACCCAAGAGACCCAGTACTTC	CASSPPWVTTQETQYF
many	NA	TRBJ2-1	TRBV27	TGTGCCAGCAGTTTATCCACAGTACCGTATAATGAGCAGTTCTTC	CASSLSTVPYNEQFF
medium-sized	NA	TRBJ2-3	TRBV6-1	TGTGCCAGCAGGCGCACCGGGACTAGCACAGATACGCAGTATTTT	CASRRTGTSTDTQYF
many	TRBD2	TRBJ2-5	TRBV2	TGTGCCAGCGGCCCGGGGAGGGGCCAGGAGACCCAGTACTTC	CASGPGRGQETQYF